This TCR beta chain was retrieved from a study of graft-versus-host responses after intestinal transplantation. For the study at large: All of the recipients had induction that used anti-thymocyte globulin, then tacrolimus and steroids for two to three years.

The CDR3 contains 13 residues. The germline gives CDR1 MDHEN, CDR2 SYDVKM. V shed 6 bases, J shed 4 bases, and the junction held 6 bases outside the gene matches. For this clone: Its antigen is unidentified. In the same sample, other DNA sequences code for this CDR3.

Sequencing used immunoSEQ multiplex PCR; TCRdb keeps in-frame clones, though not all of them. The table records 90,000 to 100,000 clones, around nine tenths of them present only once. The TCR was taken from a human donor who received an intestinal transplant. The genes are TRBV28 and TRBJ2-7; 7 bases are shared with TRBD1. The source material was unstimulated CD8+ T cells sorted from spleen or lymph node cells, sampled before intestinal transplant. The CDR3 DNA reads TGTGCCAGCAGAGGAACAGGGGCTTACGAGCAGTACTTC. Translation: CASRGTGAYEQYF.